This T cell receptor beta chain is from a study of T-cell memory formation after mild COVID-19. Study-wide results and caveats: Some responding clones appeared in pre-infection memory, suggesting cross-reactive memory joined. Mainly CM and EM harbored the contracting CD4+ clones; mainly EMRA harbored the CD8+ ones.

On this clonotype: Its antigen is unknown.

Barcoded TCR alpha and TCR beta cDNA libraries with UMIs came from 5'RACE using constant-segment primers. TCRdb analysed the 5' RACE reads with MiXCR anew, one entry per CDR3 protein. The sample consists of about 250,000 distinct CDR3 sequences, more than 15% of them appearing once. The receptor comes from a man in his late teens or twenties who had mild COVID-19 (a few samples of this study predate the infection). Cell type and time point are not known. The sample was PBMCs or a T cell subset sorted from them (not recorded which).

This chain's CDR3 is CASSLPGYTGELFF. For the CDR3, the DNA is TGCGCCAGCAGCTTGCCAGGGTACACCGGGGAGCTGTTTTTT. The chain employs TRBV5-1 and TRBJ2-2, with D perhaps matching TRBD1 (5 bases). The germline V and J ends were trimmed by 1 base and 3 bases, with 7 bases remaining between them. Germline assignment: CDR1 SGHRS and CDR2 YFSETQ. The CDR3 loop spans 14 amino acids.